One TCR beta chain is described in this entry. The antigen remains unidentified. The sample's treatment: roughly 19 received Ad26.COV2.S at low or high dose, single or two shots; several received placebo; per-sample allocation not given. Specimen acquisition occurred on day 63 following the initial vaccine or placebo injection. The record originates from a study of Ad26.COV2.S vaccination and SARS-CoV-2 variants. Across the study: Ad26.COV2.S was injected intramuscularly once or twice, 56 days apart.

Study results and limitations: Vaccine recipients posted higher spike-specific TCR breadth than their placebo counterparts. Responses of T cells in total may have been underestimated by the TCR breadth and depth analyses.

Clones were read by immunoSEQ multiplex PCR, and TCRdb kept only the in-frame ones, dropping some. The table includes more than 300,000 clones, 86% detected once. The CDR3 consists of 14 residues. Germline V CDR1 and CDR2: SGHDT, YYEEEE. V lost 2 bases, J lost 4 bases, and 12 bases lay in between. This TCR came from a person between 18 and 65 years old who received the Ad26.COV2.S COVID-19 vaccine or a placebo. The genes are TRBV5-6 and TRBJ1-2; D uncertain. The sequences come from peripheral blood, collected in a trial of Ad26.COV2.S vaccine versus placebo. The CDR3 here is CASSFPQGFYGYTF. DNA of the CDR3: TGTGCCAGCAGCTTCCCTCAAGGATTCTATGGCTACACCTTC.